This TCR beta chain was identified during a study of healthy donors' naive CD4 and CD8 T cells. Study-wide context: A new alpha primer set targeted every functional IMGT alpha variant.

Starting from approximately 500 ng of total RNA, TCR libraries were made with linear amplification. TCRdb re-called the reads through MiXCR, storing one row per CDR3 protein. The table lists 150,000 to 200,000 distinct CDR3 sequences, under 85% of them singletons. Study-level points and caveats: Homeostatic proliferation of naive T cells was not examined as a bias source. A reported CD4+/CD8+ bias affected most V and J genes in naive cells.

Note on this clonotype: Antigen specificity is unknown.

This clonotype originated in a pool of human donors in good health; the sample pools cells from several healthy donors. Sequenced: naive CD4+ and CD8+ T cells sorted from blood, pooled from several donors.

The CDR3 spells CASSLELALADTQYF. CDR3 sequence (DNA): TGCGCCAGCAGCTTGGAACTAGCTTTGGCAGATACGCAGTATTTT. The chain joins TRBV5-1 to TRBJ2-3, with D perhaps matching TRBD2 (6 bases). There are 15 residues in the CDR3. V lost 0 bases and J lost 4, with 12 bases in between. CDR1 is SGHRS, CDR2 YFSETQ, per germline.